These T cell receptor beta chains were read from a single sample in a study of cytomegalovirus exposure and HLA in healthy donors. Using immunoSEQ multiplex PCR, the repertoire was profiled, and TCRdb retains in-frame clones only, with some absent. The repertoire holds roughly 150,000 clones, with 60% to 80% as singletons. Source material: PBMCs. The receptor source for this set is a woman in her twenties or thirties in good health and CMV-seronegative. Each CDR3 is given with its conserved first and last residue. A D gene is named only where the DNA matches it firmly. Size is stated for part of the rows, as once, few or many counts, or as a class when the clone is expanded.

j_gene	v_gene	abundance	d_gene	CDR3nt	CDR3aa
TRBJ1-5	TRBV23-1	-	TRBD1	TGCGCCAGCAGTCATTGGACAGGGCGACATCAGCCCCAGCATTTT	CASSHWTGRHQPQHF
TRBJ1-5	TRBV5-5	few	-	TGTGCCAGCAGCCCCGAGGGCCCGGATGCCACCAATCAGCCCCAGCATTTT	CASSPEGPDATNQPQHF
TRBJ1-6	TRBV5-1	-	TRBD1	TGCGCCAGCAGGAGGGACAGCGATTATAATTCACCCCTCCACTTT	CASRRDSDYNSPLHF
TRBJ1-2	TRBV5-4	-	TRBD1	TGTGCCAGCAGGCTGACGGGACAGAACTATGGCTACACCTTC	CASRLTGQNYGYTF
TRBJ2-5	TRBV29-1	-	TRBD2	TGCAGCGTTAGCCCTAGCGGCCAAGAGACCCAGTACTTC	CSVSPSGQETQYF
TRBJ2-1	TRBV2	few	TRBD2	TGTGCCAGCAGCACTAGCGGGGGGGCAAATGAGCAGTTCTTC	CASSTSGGANEQFF
TRBJ2-2	TRBV29-1	-	TRBD2	TGCAGCGTTGAAATGGGGGGGACCGGGGAGCTGTTTTTT	CSVEMGGTGELFF
TRBJ2-6	TRBV4-1	-	TRBD1	TGCGCCAGCAGCCAGACCGGGACAGCTATCCCTGGGGCCAACGTCCTGACTTTC	CASSQTGTAIPGANVLTF
TRBJ2-2	TRBV6-5	few	-	TGTGCCAGCAGTTCACCGAGTTCACCCGGGGAGCTGTTTTTT	CASSSPSSPGELFF
TRBJ1-4	TRBV19	-	-	TGTGCCAGTAGTTTACGGACAGTAGCAACTAATGAAAAACTGTTTTTT	CASSLRTVATNEKLFF
TRBJ1-1	TRBV5-1	-	-	TGCGCCAGCAGCTTGGGGTCCCAGGGGCTAGATGAAGCTTTCTTT	CASSLGSQGLDEAFF
TRBJ2-1	TRBV6-5	-	TRBD2	TGTGCCAGCAGTGGAACTAGCGGGGGGTCGGATGAGCAGTTCTTC	CASSGTSGGSDEQFF
TRBJ2-7	TRBV4-2	-	TRBD2	TGTGCCAGCAGCCCATGGCGGGGGGGCGGCGAGCAGTACTTC	CASSPWRGGGEQYF
TRBJ1-3	TRBV6-5	-	TRBD1	TGTGCCACCTCGGCAGGGGGTAGAAACACCATATATTTT	CATSAGGRNTIYF
TRBJ1-5	TRBV7-2	-	-	TGTGCCAGCAGCTTAGGTTATCGGACAGATAGCAATCAGCCCCAGCATTTT	CASSLGYRTDSNQPQHF
TRBJ2-1	TRBV7-3	-	TRBD2	TGTGCCAGCAGCTTCCGACTAGCGGGGGGTCCGAATGAGCAGTTCTTC	CASSFRLAGGPNEQFF
TRBJ2-3	TRBV12-5	-	-	TGTGCTAGTGGTTTGGGTCTAGCTGCCGAAGATACGCAGTATTTT	CASGLGLAAEDTQYF
TRBJ2-1	TRBV7-3	once	TRBD1	TGTGCCAGCAGCCACGGGGACAGGGGGAATGAGCAGTTCTTC	CASSHGDRGNEQFF
TRBJ1-1	TRBV7-9	-	-	TGTGCCAGCAGCCCCCCCGGGGAGGGTCGGAACACTGAAGCTTTCTTT	CASSPPGEGRNTEAFF
TRBJ2-5	TRBV7-2	few	-	TGTGCCAGCAGCTTAGCGGGGCGGCAAGAGACCCAGTACTTC	CASSLAGRQETQYF
TRBJ2-7	TRBV18	-	-	TGTGCCAGCTCACCGGGAGACTACGAGCAGTACTTC	CASSPGDYEQYF
TRBJ2-7	TRBV7-2	-	TRBD1	TGTGCCAGCACCCCAATGGGGGACAGGCGGGAGCAGTACTTC	CASTPMGDRREQYF
TRBJ1-1	TRBV5-1	-	TRBD1	TGCGCCAGCAGCCCTTCGGGACAGGGGCTACACATGAACACTGAAGCTTTCTTT	CASSPSGQGLHMNTEAFF
TRBJ2-1	TRBV5-1	-	-	TGCGCCAGCAGCTTGGGTGCAGGGAAGGCCTACAATGAGCAGTTCTTC	CASSLGAGKAYNEQFF
TRBJ2-1	TRBV4-3	once	-	TGCGCCAGCAGCCCCCTGCTGAGTAACAATGAGCAGTTCTTC	CASSPLLSNNEQFF
TRBJ2-4	TRBV19	-	-	TGTGCCAGTAGTGGCAGGGGCGAAGCCAAAAACATTCAGTACTTC	CASSGRGEAKNIQYF
TRBJ1-2	TRBV7-8	-	-	TGTGCCAGCAGCCTCTCGGGGGACGGCTACACCTTC	CASSLSGDGYTF
TRBJ2-7	TRBV6-1	-	TRBD2	TGTGCCAGCAGTGAATGGGAGGGGAGCTACGAGCAGTACTTC	CASSEWEGSYEQYF
TRBJ2-2	TRBV11-2	-	TRBD1	TGTGCCAGCAGCTTAGGGGACAGCGCTCGACGCTCCGGGGAGCTGTTTTTT	CASSLGDSARRSGELFF
TRBJ1-5	TRBV6-5	once	-	TGTGCCAGCAGTTACTCGGGCGGCAATCAGCCCCAGCATTTT	CASSYSGGNQPQHF
TRBJ2-1	TRBV5-1	-	-	TGCGCCAGCAGCTTGGGAACAGGGTTGGATGAGCAGTTCTTC	CASSLGTGLDEQFF
TRBJ2-3	TRBV19	-	TRBD2	TGTGCCAGTAGTAGGGAGGGAATTTCCACAGATACGCAGTATTTT	CASSREGISTDTQYF
TRBJ2-2	TRBV5-1	-	TRBD1	TGCGCCAGCAGCTTAACAGGGGGACCTAACACCGGGGAGCTGTTTTTT	CASSLTGGPNTGELFF
TRBJ1-6	TRBV6-4	-	TRBD1	TGTGCCAGCTCTCCCAGGGACAGCGACAATTCACCCCTCCACTTT	CASSPRDSDNSPLHF
TRBJ1-3	TRBV19	-	TRBD1	TGTGCCAGTCGGGACAGGGAAGGCTCTGGAAACACCATATATTTT	CASRDREGSGNTIYF
TRBJ2-7	TRBV29-1	-	-	TGCAGCGTTGCTATCGGTCTACTCTCCTACGAGCAGTACTTC	CSVAIGLLSYEQYF
TRBJ2-2	TRBV19	once	TRBD2	TGTGCCAGTAGTCAGCGGGGTAGCACCGGGGAGCTGTTTTTT	CASSQRGSTGELFF
TRBJ2-1	TRBV7-3	few	-	TGTGCCAGCAGCTTAGGGGGGATCGGTGAGCAGTTCTTC	CASSLGGIGEQFF
TRBJ2-5	TRBV5-4	-	TRBD1	TGTGCCAGCAGCTTCCGGGACAGTAGAGAGACCCAGTACTTC	CASSFRDSRETQYF
TRBJ1-2	TRBV6-5	-	TRBD1	TGTGCCAGCAGTCCGACAGGGTTCGGCTACACCTTC	CASSPTGFGYTF
TRBJ2-3	TRBV7-3	-	-	TGTGCCAGCAGCTACGACAGAAGCACAGATACGCAGTATTTT	CASSYDRSTDTQYF
TRBJ1-2	TRBV2	-	-	TGTGCCAGCAGGTCCACGGTGTATGGCTACACCTTC	CASRSTVYGYTF
TRBJ2-6	TRBV9	-	TRBD2	TGTGCCAGCAGCGTAGAGGTTGGGGGGGTTGGGGCCAACGTCCTGACTTTC	CASSVEVGGVGANVLTF
TRBJ2-1	TRBV4-1	-	-	TGCGCCAGCAGCCAAGGGGGAAGGGGGTACTACAATGAGCAGTTCTTC	CASSQGGRGYYNEQFF
TRBJ2-2	TRBV5-1	-	TRBD1	TGCGCCAGCAGGGAGGGGACAGGGGCCACCGGGGAGCTGTTTTTT	CASREGTGATGELFF
TRBJ1-1	TRBV18	-	-	TGTGCCAGCTCACCAACAGGGCCTAACACTGAAGCTTTCTTT	CASSPTGPNTEAFF
TRBJ1-1	TRBV7-6	-	-	TGTGCCAGCGTAAACCCCAGGGTCCCTGAAGCTTTCTTT	CASVNPRVPEAFF
TRBJ1-2	TRBV6-6	-	-	TGTGCCAGCAGTGCCTCCCCTCGGTTGGGCTACACCTTC	CASSASPRLGYTF
TRBJ2-7	TRBV5-4	few	-	TGTGCCAGCAGCTCCGCCTACGAGCAGTACTTC	CASSSAYEQYF
TRBJ1-1	TRBV6-6	once	-	TGTGCCAGCAGTCGCAACAGCCTTGAAGCTTTCTTT	CASSRNSLEAFF
TRBJ1-4	TRBV21-1	-	-	TGTGCCAGCAGCCCCCAGGGAAAGAGTGAAAAACTGTTTTTT	CASSPQGKSEKLFF
TRBJ1-2	TRBV2	once	-	TGTGCCAGCAGACTTGGGGGGGAGGGTGGCTACACCTTC	CASRLGGEGGYTF
TRBJ1-1	TRBV30	-	-	TGTGCCTGGAAGGACAGCCCCATGAACACTGAAGCTTTCTTT	CAWKDSPMNTEAFF
TRBJ1-6	TRBV2	-	-	TGTGCCAGCACTAGACAGACGAGCTCCTATAATTCACCCCTCCACTTT	CASTRQTSSYNSPLHF
TRBJ2-5	TRBV29-1	-	-	TGCAGCGGACAGAGGGGGTACCAAGAGACCCAGTACTTC	CSGQRGYQETQYF
TRBJ1-1	TRBV7-2	-	TRBD1	TGTGCCAGCAGCGCAGGACAGGTGAACACTGAAGCTTTCTTT	CASSAGQVNTEAFF
TRBJ1-1	TRBV7-8	-	-	TGTGCCAGCAGGGGGTCTGGAGGCGGTCGGGATAGAGAAGCTTTCTTT	CASRGSGGGRDREAFF
TRBJ1-2	TRBV9	few	-	TGTGCCAGCAGCATACAACAGGGTCGGGGCTATGGCTACACCTTC	CASSIQQGRGYGYTF
TRBJ2-1	TRBV30	-	-	TGTGCCTGGAGTGTCCGGGGGTCGACCTACAATGAGCAGTTCTTC	CAWSVRGSTYNEQFF
TRBJ1-1	TRBV5-1	-	-	TGCGCCAGCAGCCGCGGCGGGGACTCGGGTGAAGCTTTCTTT	CASSRGGDSGEAFF